This T cell receptor beta chain was identified during a study of blood T cell repertoires in COVID-19. As for the study in general: T cells, B-cell-depleted T cells, or PBMCs provided the cDNA or gDNA that served as material.

Per the original data handling: Quantification of nucleated cells was approximated via reference gene primer amplification. Clones were read by immunoSEQ multiplex PCR, and TCRdb kept only the in-frame ones, dropping some. Clone size and V and J calls were adopted from that table, with D and trimming inferred from the DNA. The table lists over 80,000 clones, approximately 91% of them singletons. The table lists this clone with a few counts. The V end was cut by 1 base, the J end by 2 bases, with 12 bases between. This CDR3 spans 17 amino acids. Looked up from germline, CDR1 is SGHTA and CDR2 is FQGNSA.

The rearrangement links TRBV7-2 to TRBJ1-6; D unclear. Input material: peripheral blood. This receptor was identified in a man between 60 and 70 years old with acute or convalescent COVID-19. The CDR3 DNA is TGTGCCAGCAGCTTAGGAAATCTAGCGGCCTATAATTCACCCCTCCACTTT. This translates into CASSLGNLAAYNSPLHF.